This TCR beta chain appears in the sequencing data of a study of blood T cell repertoires in COVID-19. For the study at large: T cells, B-cell-depleted T cells, or PBMCs supplied cDNA or gDNA.

Original processing notes: Reference gene primer amplification gave estimated nucleated cell counts. The data were produced by immunoSEQ multiplex PCR, yet TCRdb's version contains in-frame clones alone and is incomplete. D and trimming come from the DNA, and the V and J calls and clone size come from that table. The sample yields fewer than 150,000 clones, about 76% seen once. Germline loops: CDR1 LGHDT, CDR2 YNNKEL (reference sequence). Unmatched junction bases numbered 3, after V lost 4 bases and J lost 11 bases. This CDR3 region has 14 residues. The V gene is TRBV3-1 (or the pseudogene TRBV3-2), the J gene TRBJ2-1, with TRBD2 matching 15 bases. The sequence was obtained from a man at least 80 years old with acute or convalescent COVID-19. Sequencing input: peripheral blood. This CDR3 reads CASSRGLAGGQQFF. CDR3 DNA sequence: TGTGCCAGCAGCCGGGGACTAGCGGGGGGCCAGCAGTTCTTC.